What follows is one T cell receptor (beta chain) and its context. CDR1 is SGHRS, CDR2 YFSETQ, per germline. CDR3 length equals 18 residues. After removal of 4 bases from V and 0 bases from J, the junction contained 7 bases not matched to a gene. These data come from a study of shared clonotypes between healthy human individuals. Only in-frame clones appear in the TCRdb table, and some are missing; sequencing was by immunoSEQ multiplex PCR. Of 950,000 to 1,300,000 clones in the sample, under 80% are singletons; the top ten hold less than 1.5%. V gene TRBV5-1 combines with J gene TRBJ2-2; 12 bases agree with TRBD2. The receptor was derived from a man younger than 35 in good health. Source material: memory CD4+ T cells sorted from blood. The subset denotes: CD45RA-negative fraction. CDR3 nucleotides: TGCGCCAGCAGCCGGCTAGCGGGAGGGCCCCCGAACACCGGGGAGCTGTTTTTT. This codes for CASSRLAGGPPNTGELFF.